These T cell receptor beta chains were read from a single sample in a study of T-cell reconstitution after alpha-beta-depleted transplantation in children. TCRdb recomputed calls from the PCR reads with MiXCR, one row per CDR3 protein. The profile covers over 100,000 distinct CDR3 sequences, with under 13% appearing a single time and 30% to 35% taken by the ten largest. The specimen comprised PBMCs, sampled before TCRalphabeta/CD19-depleted stem cell transplant. These receptor sequences come from a boy aged 2 to 10 with acute lymphoblastic leukemia, due to receive a stem cell transplant. CDR3s leave out the opening cysteine and the closing phenylalanine or tryptophan. Size values are once, few and many counts, or a class for expanded clones, and some rows have none.

>TRBJ1-1|few|TRBV3-1
ASSLKIHGLMNTEAF
>TRBJ2-7|many|TRBV5-1
ASSQNRDGSYEQY
>TRBJ1-1|few|TRBV10-3
AISESGAGLNTEAF
>TRBJ2-5|few|TRBV2
ASRIAGGETQY
>TRBJ2-1|NA|TRBV6-1
ASNPGLAGVGEQF
>TRBJ2-1|many|TRBV12-3/TRBV12-4
ASSLSGRAHNEQF
>TRBJ1-6|many|TRBV6-5
AIPATGHNSPLH
>TRBJ2-7|NA|TRBV20-1
SAGFGAVEQY
>TRBJ2-5|NA|TRBV9
ASSIGTAPSETQY
>TRBJ2-1|many|TRBV27
ASSSTLQGTPYNEQF
>TRBJ2-3|NA|TRBV20-1
SAHTGTDTQY
>TRBJ2-1|many|TRBV7-9
ASSPLHEQF
>TRBJ2-1|NA|TRBV19
ASSTDTSYNEQF
>TRBJ2-7|NA|TRBV5-4
ASGAGDISAYEQY
>TRBJ2-3|few|TRBV12-3/TRBV12-4
ASSLTGGADTQY
>TRBJ2-3|few|TRBV7-9
ASSLGSASLYTDTQY
>TRBJ1-6|many|TRBV7-8
ASSHTGAALH
>TRBJ1-2|NA|TRBV14
ASSQDGEARGYT
>TRBJ2-1|many|TRBV5-1
ASSPSEGRHEQF
>TRBJ2-7|few|TRBV5-1
ASSLGGNALYEQY
>TRBJ2-1|NA|TRBV7-2
ASRRAGGSYNEQF
>TRBJ1-1|NA|TRBV7-6
ASSFRGFEAF
>TRBJ2-7|few|TRBV11-2
ASSLDLLAGGEQY
>TRBJ2-5|large|TRBV7-9
ASSLGQVQETQY
>TRBJ2-3|few|TRBV2
ASRTRTGSSTDTQY
>TRBJ1-2|few|TRBV5-5
ASSARQGSYGYT
>TRBJ2-1|NA|TRBV7-2
ASSLVLPNEQF
>TRBJ2-1|few|TRBV21-1
ASIGSAPEQF
>TRBJ1-2|few|TRBV14
ASSPGGSSYT
>TRBJ2-1|few|TRBV20-1
SARDQTSGRFYEQF
>TRBJ1-2|few|TRBV6-1
ASTKGAGNYGYT
>TRBJ2-1|NA|TRBV10-3
AISEPTTPWNSYNEQF
>TRBJ2-1|few|TRBV2
ASKTTGDNEQF
>TRBJ2-1|many|TRBV4-2
ASSQDWWGNNEQF
>TRBJ2-1|NA|TRBV15
ATSNGGSGRSQF
>TRBJ2-1|NA|TRBV5-4
ASSLARREAASHEQF
>TRBJ2-1|NA|TRBV10-2
ASRGIPGLAGDSREQF
>TRBJ2-7|NA|TRBV6-1
ASSPKVAGVNEQY
>TRBJ1-6|many|TRBV6-5
ASRQGQGRRSPLH
>TRBJ2-3|few|TRBV5-1
ASSLASSGGTDTQY
>TRBJ2-3|few|TRBV12-5
ASGRGQTSTDTQY
>TRBJ1-2|NA|TRBV5-1
ASSLDPDRANYGYT
>TRBJ2-7|NA|TRBV12-3/TRBV12-4
ASSLHNEGYSY
>TRBJ2-1|many|TRBV4-1
ASSPRPGTSIPSSYNEQF
>TRBJ2-7|few|TRBV7-7
ASFMRDLYEQY
>TRBJ2-1|NA|TRBV5-1
ASSVGTGGLNEQF
>TRBJ1-3|NA|TRBV4-1
ASSQPATERGNTIY
>TRBJ2-1|many|TRBV7-8
ASSLKSGTSGRSNEQF
>TRBJ2-1|NA|TRBV29-1
SAVPTGLNLYNEQF
>TRBJ2-2|many|TRBV5-1
ASSYGPTNTGELF
>TRBJ1-2|few|TRBV20-1
SARGRVYGYT
>TRBJ2-1|many|TRBV9
ASSVDPPSGIGNEQF
>TRBJ2-3|few|TRBV20-1
SASNPRSRSTDTQY
>TRBJ1-4|few|TRBV6-1
ASSERRTGVNEKLF
>TRBJ2-5|NA|TRBV20-1
SASGSNQETQY
>TRBJ1-6|few|TRBV12-3/TRBV12-4
ASSSLARGGLTDNHSPLH
>TRBJ2-1|many|TRBV5-1
ASSLTGTGHLNEQF
>TRBJ1-1|many|TRBV5-1
ASSLEPGTLRTEAF
>TRBJ2-3|NA|TRBV29-1
SVEGDIDRGYTQY